Listed here are 9 T cell receptor beta chains from one sample, sequenced in a study of Graves' ophthalmopathy and Graves' hyperthyroidism (dated by TCRdb to the late 2010s). Sequencer: Illumina HiSeq 2000. For repertoire sequencing, the TCR beta CDR3 regions were amplified from RNA transcripts. The first round was an RT-PCR using HTBI primers with the Qiagen OneStep RT-PCR kit, and this first round was followed by a second-round multiplex PCR, then size selection and purification. TCRdb took the public reads, trimmed them with fastp at Q25, ran MiXCR for clone calling and kept in-frame beta chains. CDR3 protein sequences are deduplicated, and each keeps its most common genes and DNA. The sample profile shows approximately 460,000 distinct CDR3 sequences; roughly 14% of them were found once. Jointly, the top ten make up 9.8% of the sample. Sequencing was performed on blood. The receptors here all came from a woman in her 30s with Graves' ophthalmopathy. Donor details come from another sample of the same person, matched by shared clones.

This clonotype was counted many times. As the CDR3 is not closed by the conserved phenylalanine or tryptophan, this likely results from a read error. The rearrangement links TRBV28 to TRBJ2-7, with D unresolved. V lost 1 base and J lost 5, with 12 bases in between. The CDR3 extends over 14 amino acids. Germline CDR1 MDHEN, CDR2 SYDVKM. The CDR3 region has the DNA TGTGCCAGCAGTTTATCCCTCGGAAAGGACGAGCAGTACCTC. Amino acid sequence: CASSLSLGKDEQYL.

The rearrangement joins TRBV6-1 to TRBJ1-6; D is unclear. This CDR3 is 14 amino acids long. V lost 5 bases to trimming and J lost 7 bases, with 12 bases between them. In germline, CDR1 is MNHNS, CDR2 SASEGT. In nucleotides, the CDR3 is TGTGCCAGCAGTCCGCGGGATGGGAATTCACCCCTCCACTTT. Translation: CASSPRDGNSPLHF.

This clonotype was observed at least ten times. The CDR3 DNA reads TGTGCCAGCAGTTTCGGGGGGTATAACACTGAAGCTTTCTTT. Its translation: CASSFGGYNTEAFF. The chain links TRBV27 to TRBJ1-1; TRBD1 is a possible D gene (5 bases). Deletions cut 3 bases from V and 2 bases from J, with 10 bases between. The CDR3 runs 14 residues. Germline V gives CDR1 MNHEY, CDR2 SMNVEV (reference sequence).

This clonotype was detected ten times or more. CDR3 in DNA: TGTGCCAGCAGTTACTCGTTAACAGGCCATAATTCACCCCTCCACTTT. Its protein product is CASSYSLTGHNSPLHF. J is TRBJ1-6 and V is TRBV6-5, with a tentative D call TRBD1 (5 bases). The germline V and J ends were trimmed by 0 bases and 5 bases, with 11 bases remaining between them. The CDR3 covers 16 residues. Germline-derived CDR1 and CDR2 are MNHEY and SVGAGI.

This clonotype was recorded many times. This chain links TRBV2 with TRBJ2-7; D is uncertain. This CDR3 spans 13 amino acids. Germline CDR1 SNHLY, CDR2 FYNNEI. V shed 0 bases and J shed 6 bases, with 9 bases lying between them. The CDR3 DNA is TGTGCCAGCAGTGAAGCAAGGGTTGGCGAGCAGTACTTC. Translating gives CASSEARVGEQYF.

This clonotype was counted a few times. The chain couples TRBV20-1 to TRBJ2-4; 7 positions match TRBD1. This CDR3 comprises 16 residues. Germline CDR1 DFQATT, CDR2 SNEGSKA (reference sequence). V lost 6 bases to trimming and J lost 0 bases; unmatched junction nucleotides: 11. CDR3 loop: CSASRDSVLAKNIQYF. CDR3 in DNA: TGCAGTGCCAGCCGGGACAGCGTTCTAGCCAAAAACATTCAGTACTTC.

This clonotype appeared a few times. The CDR3 protein is CAWGKGGPLTEAFF. The CDR3, as DNA: TGTGCCTGGGGGAAAGGGGGGCCCCTTACTGAAGCTTTCTTT. The V and J genes are TRBV30 and TRBJ1-1, with TRBD1 as a possible D gene (6 bases). The CDR3 runs to 14 residues. V lost 5 bases to trimming and J lost 5 bases, with 18 bases between them. CDR1 is GTSNPN, CDR2 SVGIG, per germline (reference sequence).

This clonotype was seen at least ten times. The CDR3 region is CASYRQGASWGNIQYF. DNA of the CDR3: TGTGCCAGCTATCGACAGGGGGCTTCATGGGGGAACATTCAGTACTTC. This chain joins TRBV19 and TRBJ2-4; TRBD1 aligns across 10 bases. The germline V gene has CDR1 LNHDA and CDR2 SQIVND (reference sequence). V shed 9 bases and J 7 bases; nucleotides not matched to a gene: 15. The CDR3 is 16 residues long.

This clonotype was picked up many times. The chain links TRBV28 to TRBJ1-5; D not certain. The CDR3 is made up of 15 amino acids. The germline V gene encodes CDR1 MDHEN and CDR2 SYDVKM. The V end was cut by 7 bases, the J end by 0 bases, with 13 bases between. The CDR3 loop is CASTSGINSNQPQHF. DNA of the CDR3: TGTGCCAGCACCTCCGGGATCAATAGCAATCAGCCCCAGCATTTT. The full variable domain, its missing parts supplied by reference TRBV28 and TRBJ1-5, is DVKVTQSSRYLVKRTGEKVFLECVQDMDHENMFWYRQDPGLGLRLIYFSYDVKMKEKGDIPEGYSVSREKKERFSLILESASTNQTSMYLCASTSGINSNQPQHFGDGTRLSIL.